This entry lists 6 T cell receptor beta chains sequenced from one sample in a study of tumor-infiltrating lymphocytes in primary liver carcinoma. Blood RNA was derived from unsorted whole blood, and germline DNA was extracted too. Starting from 500 ng of total RNA, TCR beta cDNA was produced with a primer in the constant region. Slightly modified ARM-PCR with three nested multiplex PCR rounds yielded TCR beta libraries. Researchers ran the first two PCR rounds for roughly 11 cycles each with TRBV1-TRBV30 forward primers and a C-beta reverse primer. TCRdb processed the multiplex PCR reads anew with MiXCR; each CDR3 protein has one entry. This table holds fewer than 250,000 distinct CDR3 sequences, about two thirds found once. Sequenced input: peripheral blood. These receptors came from a woman in her sixties with primary liver carcinoma and hepatitis B virus infection.

Notes on this clonotype: One junction end disagrees with the germline gene, perhaps due to a read error. The V and J genes are TRBV7-9 and TRBJ2-2, with a possible D match to TRBD2 (5 bases). Germline CDR1 reads SEHNR; CDR2 reads FQNEAQ (reference sequence). The CDR3 extends over 16 amino acids. The CDR3 DNA reads as TGTGCCAGCAGCTTAGTTCTTCAGGATTGGACCGGGGAGCTCTTTTTT. This gives the protein CASSLVLQDWTGELFF.

Points on this clonotype: This is likely a read error, given that the CDR3 carries no conserved phenylalanine or tryptophan at its end. V and J are TRBV6-6 and TRBJ2-3, with 7 bases fitting TRBD2. CDR3 length: 14 amino acids. The V gene end was trimmed by 8 bases and the J gene end by 5 bases; junction bases not matched to a gene: 10. Looked up from germline, CDR1 is MNHNY and CDR2 is SVGAGI (reference sequence). The CDR3 nucleotides are TGTGCCAGCTCGGGGGGAGTTTCAGGAGATACGCAGTATCTT. Its protein product is CASSGGVSGDTQYL.

The CDR3 coding sequence is TGTGCCAGCAGTTTACTGGGCGGGAGAGGGGAAGAGACCCAGTACTTC. Translating gives CASSLLGGRGEETQYF. The chain has TRBV28 and TRBJ2-5; 7 nucleotides align to TRBD2. The germline V gene encodes CDR1 MDHEN and CDR2 SYDVKM. V shed 2 bases, J shed 3 bases, and the junction held 9 bases outside the gene matches. The length of the CDR3 is 16 residues.

Notes on this clonotype: One junction end disagrees with the germline gene, perhaps due to a read error. The chain carries TRBV6-5 and TRBJ1-2; perhaps TRBD1 as D (6 bases). The germline V gene has CDR1 MNHEY and CDR2 SVGAGI. This CDR3 contains 15 residues. The CDR3 DNA is TGTGCCAGCAGTTACTCGCAGGGGCCTAACTGTGGCTACACCTTC. Translating it yields CASSYSQGPNCGYTF.

Worth noting for this clonotype: Here the CDR3 omits its conserved ending phenylalanine or tryptophan, so a read error is the likely source. The rearrangement links TRBV11-3 to TRBJ2-3; D may be TRBD2 (6 bases). V was cut by 8 bases and J by 1 base, with 16 bases left in between. The germline V gene encodes CDR1 SGHNT and CDR2 YENEEA. This CDR3 comprises 15 residues. CDR3 protein: CASGSRDFRTDTQYL. The CDR3 nucleotides read TGTGCCAGCGGCTCCCGGGACTTCCGCACAGATACGCAGTATCTT.

This clonotype was found many times. The rearrangement links TRBV6-1 to TRBJ1-5, with no clear D. Germline CDR1 MNHNS, CDR2 SASEGT. V was trimmed by 2 bases and J by 5 bases, leaving 10 bases between them. The CDR3 length is 14 residues. CDR3 coding DNA: TGTGCCAGCAGTGAAAACAGCCCGCATCAGCCCCAGCATTTT. Protein product: CASSENSPHQPQHF.